The rows below give T cell receptor beta chains drawn from one sample of a study of T cells in Graves' hyperthyroidism and ophthalmopathy. A single record per CDR3 protein comes from TCRdb applying MiXCR to the multiplex PCR reads. The data contain hundreds of thousands of distinct CDR3 sequences, approximately 14% of them seen just once; the ten biggest clones take up less than 15%. Sequences were obtained from blood. The source is a man between 18 and 29 years old with Graves' ophthalmopathy. The CDR3 runs from the conserved cysteine through the conserved F or W. D genes are given only for firm matches. Rows may omit the clone size; those that give it use once, few, many or a size class.

CDR3	DNA	length	size	D	J	V
CASSLGGQGVSEAQYF	TGTGCCAGCAGCTTGGGAGGACAGGGGGTCTCAGAGGCCCAGTACTTC	16	NA	TRBD1	TRBJ2-5	TRBV5-5
CASSLAGWTIGGNTEAFF	TGCGCCAGCAGCTTGGCGGGGTGGACCATCGGGGGGAACACTGAAGCTTTCTTT	18	many	NA	TRBJ1-1	TRBV5-1
CASSPGQGHSEQYF	TGCGCCAGCAGCCCGGGACAGGGACATAGCGAGCAGTACTTC	14	few	TRBD1	TRBJ2-7	TRBV4-1
CASSLLDGYNEQFF	TGTGCCAGCAGTCTATTAGACGGATACAATGAGCAGTTCTTC	14	NA	NA	TRBJ2-1	TRBV27
CASSQEGANTEAFF	TGTGCCAGCAGCCAAGAGGGGGCGAACACTGAAGCTTTCTTT	14	many	NA	TRBJ1-1	TRBV3-1
CASSSARMNTEAFF	TGTGCCAGCAGTTCGGCAAGGATGAACACTGAAGCTTTCTTT	14	many	NA	TRBJ1-1	TRBV12-3/TRBV12-4
CAWSDGTSRVEYF	TGTGCCTGGAGTGACGGGACTAGCCGAGTAGAGTACTTC	13	many	TRBD2	TRBJ2-4	TRBV30
CASSFSLNGPGANVLTF	TGTGCCAGCAGTTTCTCCTTGAACGGGCCTGGGGCCAACGTCCTGACTTTC	17	few	NA	TRBJ2-6	TRBV27
CASGLGGAYEQYF	TGTGCCAGCGGCTTAGGCGGGGCCTACGAGCAGTACTTC	13	NA	NA	TRBJ2-7	TRBV7-2
CATTGGRGQPQHF	TGTGCCACGACCGGGGGTAGGGGACAGCCCCAGCATTTT	13	few	NA	TRBJ1-5	TRBV15
CASSVEGWGYNEQFF	TGTGCCAGCAGTGTCGAGGGGTGGGGCTACAATGAGCAGTTCTTC	15	many	NA	TRBJ2-1	TRBV2